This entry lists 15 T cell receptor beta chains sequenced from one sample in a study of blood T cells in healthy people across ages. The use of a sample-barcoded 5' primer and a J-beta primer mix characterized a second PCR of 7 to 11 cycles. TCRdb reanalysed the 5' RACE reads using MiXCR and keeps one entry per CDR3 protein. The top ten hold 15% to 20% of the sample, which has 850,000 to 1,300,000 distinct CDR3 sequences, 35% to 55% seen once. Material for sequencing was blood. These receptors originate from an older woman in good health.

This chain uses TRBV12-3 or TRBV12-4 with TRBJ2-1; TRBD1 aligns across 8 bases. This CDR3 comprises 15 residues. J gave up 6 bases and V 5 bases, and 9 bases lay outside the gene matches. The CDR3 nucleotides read TGTGCCAGCAGTCCTATCACAGGGGGTTCCAATGAGCAGTTCTTC. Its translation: CASSPITGGSNEQFF.

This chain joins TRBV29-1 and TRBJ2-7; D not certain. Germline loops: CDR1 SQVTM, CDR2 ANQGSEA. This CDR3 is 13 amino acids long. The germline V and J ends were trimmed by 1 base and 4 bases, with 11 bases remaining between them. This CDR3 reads CSVEVPLIYEQYF. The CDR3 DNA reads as TGCAGCGTTGAAGTCCCCTTAATTTACGAGCAGTACTTC.

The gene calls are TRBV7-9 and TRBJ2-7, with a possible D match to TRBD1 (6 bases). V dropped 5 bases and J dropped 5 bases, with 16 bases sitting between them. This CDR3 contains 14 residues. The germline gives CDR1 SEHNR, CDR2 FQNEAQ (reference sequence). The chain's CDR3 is CASSPAIQGNEQYF. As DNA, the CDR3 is TGTGCCAGCAGCCCCGCTATTCAGGGGAACGAGCAGTACTTC.

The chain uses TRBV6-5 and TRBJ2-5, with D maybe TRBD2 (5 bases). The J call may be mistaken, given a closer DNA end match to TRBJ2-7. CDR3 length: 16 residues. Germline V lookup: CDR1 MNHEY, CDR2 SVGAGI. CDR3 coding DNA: TGTGCCAGCAGTTACTCGATTAGTCTCCCGGGATACGAGCAGTACTTC. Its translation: CASSYSISLPGYEQYF.

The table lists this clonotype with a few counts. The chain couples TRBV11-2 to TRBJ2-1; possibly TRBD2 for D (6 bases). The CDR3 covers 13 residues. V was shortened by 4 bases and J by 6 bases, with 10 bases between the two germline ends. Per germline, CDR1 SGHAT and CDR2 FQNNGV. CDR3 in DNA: TGTGCCAGCAGCTCAGGACTAATCAATGAGCAGTTCTTC. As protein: CASSSGLINEQFF.

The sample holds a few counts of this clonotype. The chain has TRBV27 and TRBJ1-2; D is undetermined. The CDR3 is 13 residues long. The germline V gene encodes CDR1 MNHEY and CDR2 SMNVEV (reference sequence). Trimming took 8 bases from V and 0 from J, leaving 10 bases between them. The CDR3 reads CASRRSANYGYTF. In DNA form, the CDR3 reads TGTGCCAGCCGGCGCTCGGCTAACTATGGCTACACCTTC.

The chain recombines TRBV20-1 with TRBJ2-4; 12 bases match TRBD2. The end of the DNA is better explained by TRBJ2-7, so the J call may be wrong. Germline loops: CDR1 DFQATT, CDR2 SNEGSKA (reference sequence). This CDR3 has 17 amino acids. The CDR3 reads CSARHPRTSGNYYEQYF. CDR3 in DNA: TGCAGTGCGAGACACCCCCGGACTAGCGGGAATTACTACGAGCAGTACTTC.

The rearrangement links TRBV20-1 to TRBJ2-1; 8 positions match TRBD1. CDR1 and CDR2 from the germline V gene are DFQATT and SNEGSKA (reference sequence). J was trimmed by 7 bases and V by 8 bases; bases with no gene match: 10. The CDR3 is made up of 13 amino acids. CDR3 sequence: CSPLAGGTNEQFF. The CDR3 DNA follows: TGCAGTCCCCTGGCAGGGGGCACGAATGAGCAGTTCTTC.

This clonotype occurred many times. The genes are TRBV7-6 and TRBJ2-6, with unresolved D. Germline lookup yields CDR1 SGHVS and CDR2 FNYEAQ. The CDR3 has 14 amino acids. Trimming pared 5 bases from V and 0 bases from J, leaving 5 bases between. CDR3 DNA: TGTGCCAGCAGCCCATTCTCTGGGGCCAACGTCCTGACTTTC. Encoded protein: CASSPFSGANVLTF.

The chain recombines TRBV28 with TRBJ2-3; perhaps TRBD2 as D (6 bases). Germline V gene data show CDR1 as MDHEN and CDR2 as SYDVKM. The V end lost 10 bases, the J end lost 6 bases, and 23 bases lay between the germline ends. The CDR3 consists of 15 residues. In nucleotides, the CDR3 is TGTGCCATTCATCGACTAGGAGGGACTTACGATACGCAGTATTTT. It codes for CAIHRLGGTYDTQYF.

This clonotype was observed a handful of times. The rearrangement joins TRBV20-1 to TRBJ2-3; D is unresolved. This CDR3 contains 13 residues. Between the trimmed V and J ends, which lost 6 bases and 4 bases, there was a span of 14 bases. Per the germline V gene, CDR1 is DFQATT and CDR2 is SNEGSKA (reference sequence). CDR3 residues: CSALSWSPDTQYF. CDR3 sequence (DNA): TGCAGTGCCCTTTCGTGGTCCCCAGATACGCAGTATTTT.

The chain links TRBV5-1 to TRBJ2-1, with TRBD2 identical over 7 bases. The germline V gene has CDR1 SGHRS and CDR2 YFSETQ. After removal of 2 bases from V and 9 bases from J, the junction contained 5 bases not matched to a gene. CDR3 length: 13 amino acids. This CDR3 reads CASSFTREGEQFF. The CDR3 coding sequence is TGCGCCAGCAGCTTCACCAGGGAGGGTGAGCAGTTCTTC.

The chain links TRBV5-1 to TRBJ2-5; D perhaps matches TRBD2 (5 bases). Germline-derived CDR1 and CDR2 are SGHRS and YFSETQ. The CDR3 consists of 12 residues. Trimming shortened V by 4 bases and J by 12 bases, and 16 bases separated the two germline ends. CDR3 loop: CASSPRLGAKYF. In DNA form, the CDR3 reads TGCGCCAGCAGCCCTCGGCTGGGAGCTAAGTACTTC.

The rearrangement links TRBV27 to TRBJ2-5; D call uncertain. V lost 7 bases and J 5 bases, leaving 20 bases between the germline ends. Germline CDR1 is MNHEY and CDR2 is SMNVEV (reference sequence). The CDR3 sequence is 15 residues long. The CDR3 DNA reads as TGTGCCAGCACCCCCGGCTTAGGGATCAGGGAGACCCAGTACTTC. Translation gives CASTPGLGIRETQYF.

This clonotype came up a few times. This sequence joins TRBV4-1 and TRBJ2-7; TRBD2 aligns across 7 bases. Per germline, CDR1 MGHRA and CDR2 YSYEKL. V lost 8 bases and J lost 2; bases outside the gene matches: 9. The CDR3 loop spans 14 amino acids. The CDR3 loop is CASGSGGRTYEQYF. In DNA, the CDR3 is TGCGCCAGCGGGTCGGGCGGGAGAACCTACGAGCAGTACTTC.